These T cell receptor beta chains were read from a single sample in a study of shared clonotypes between healthy human individuals. The data were produced by immunoSEQ multiplex PCR, yet TCRdb's version contains in-frame clones alone and is incomplete. The sample has 2 million to 2.5 million clones; about nine tenths are singletons. The sequenced sample consisted of naive CD4+ T cells from PBMCs. These receptors were obtained from a young man in good health. Some clones in this sample may be carry-over from other donors' samples. The CDR3 runs from the conserved cysteine through the conserved F or W. The D gene is left open where the match is weak. Clone size, where shown, is once, few, many, or a class for clones that have expanded.

>TRBV7-9|TRBJ1-2|.|.
TGTGCCAGCAGCTTATTAGATGGCTACACCTTC
CASSLLDGYTF
>TRBV6-6|TRBJ2-1|.|.
TGTGCCAGCAGTTACGGGGAAAGCTCCTACAATGAGCAGTTCTTC
CASSYGESSYNEQFF
>TRBV6-1|TRBJ1-2|.|TRBD1
TGTGCCAGCAGTGCACAGGGGGCTGAGGGGTGCTACACCTTC
CASSAQGAEGCYTF
>TRBV10-3|TRBJ2-3|.|TRBD2
TGTGCCATCAGTGACCCCAATAGCGGGAGGTCCGGCGGGGGAGATACGCAGTATTTT
CAISDPNSGRSGGGDTQYF
>TRBV5-1|TRBJ2-1|.|.
TGCGCCAGCAGCGTGGAGGGTCAGGGTGAGCAGTTCTTC
CASSVEGQGEQFF
>TRBV4-1|TRBJ2-6|once|.
TGCGCCAGCAGTGATCCCCACTCTGGGGCCAACGTCCTGACTTTC
CASSDPHSGANVLTF
>TRBV5-4|TRBJ2-1|.|.
TGTGCCAGCAGCCCCAGGGATAATGAGCAGTTCTTC
CASSPRDNEQFF
>TRBV23-1|TRBJ2-2|.|.
TGCGCCAGCAGTCTCGGACAACAGGGCCCCAACACCGGGGAGCTGTTTTTT
CASSLGQQGPNTGELFF
>TRBV29-1|TRBJ2-7|.|TRBD1
TGCAGCGTTGTTCGGGACAGGGAATACGAGCAGTACTTC
CSVVRDREYEQYF
>TRBV11-2|TRBJ2-7|.|.
TGTGCCAGCAGCAGACTAACCCTAGCCTACGAGCAGTACTTC
CASSRLTLAYEQYF
>TRBV5-1|TRBJ2-3|.|.
TGCGCCAGCAGCCCCGGGACCGAGGCTAGCACAGATACGCAGTATTTT
CASSPGTEASTDTQYF
>TRBV29-1|TRBJ2-5|.|TRBD1
TGCAGCGGCAGAGACACCGGGACAGGGGGCCAAGAGACCCAGTACTTC
CSGRDTGTGGQETQYF
>TRBV19|TRBJ1-1|.|.
TGTGCCAGTAGTATAGTGGGGAGAGGGAATACCTTCACTGAAGCTTTCTTT
CASSIVGRGNTFTEAFF
>TRBV30|TRBJ2-5|.|.
TGTGCCTTCCTTAGCGGAGAGACCCAGTACTTC
CAFLSGETQYF
>TRBV27|TRBJ1-1|.|.
TGTGCCAGCAGTTCCCGGCTGAACACTGAAGCTTTCTTT
CASSSRLNTEAFF
>TRBV5-1|TRBJ2-7|.|.
TGCGCCAGCAGGCCTCGGAGCTCCTACGAGCAGTACTTC
CASRPRSSYEQYF
>TRBV5-1|TRBJ2-2|once|.
TGCGCCAGCAGCTCAGGGTCAGTGGGTACCGGGGAGCTGTTTTTT
CASSSGSVGTGELFF
>TRBV15|TRBJ2-4|.|TRBD2
TGTGCCACCAGCAGCCCGGGGGGGGACATTCAGTACTTC
CATSSPGGDIQYF
>TRBV6-5|TRBJ1-2|.|.
TGTGCCAGCCATCGTGGTTTGAACTATGGCTACACCTTC
CASHRGLNYGYTF
>TRBV5-1|TRBJ2-7|once|TRBD2
TGCGCCAGCTCCGGAGGCGGGAGTTCCTCCTACGAGCAGTACTTC
CASSGGGSSSYEQYF
>TRBV5-4|TRBJ2-2|.|TRBD2
TGTGCCAGCAGCTTGGAAAATAGCGGGGGGAACACCGGGGAGCTGTTTTTT
CASSLENSGGNTGELFF
>TRBV29-1|TRBJ1-4|.|.
TGCAGCGTTGAATTGGGGCAGGGTAAGAAGATTGAAAAACTGTTTTTT
CSVELGQGKKIEKLFF
>TRBV6-5|TRBJ2-7|.|TRBD2
TGTGCCAGCAGTAGGACTAGCGGGAGCTACGAGCAGTACTTC
CASSRTSGSYEQYF
>TRBV29-1|TRBJ1-2|.|.
TGCAGCGCCGACAGACCTTTGGGCTATGGCTACACCTTC
CSADRPLGYGYTF
>TRBV28|TRBJ2-7|once|.
TGTGCCAGCAGGGGAAGTTACGAGCAGTACTTC
CASRGSYEQYF
>TRBV5-4|TRBJ1-2|.|.
TGTGCCAGCAGCGTTATGATTCCAACCTATGGCTACACCTTC
CASSVMIPTYGYTF
>TRBV6-5|TRBJ2-7|.|.
TGTGCCAGCAGTTACTCCCGGACAAGCTACGAGCAGTACTTC
CASSYSRTSYEQYF
>TRBV30|TRBJ1-6|.|TRBD1
TGTGCCTGGGCAGGGGGATCCTATAATTCACCCCTCCACTTT
CAWAGGSYNSPLHF
>TRBV16|TRBJ1-5|.|.
TGTGCCAGCAGCCCCCGACAAGTAAATCAGCCCCAGCATTTT
CASSPRQVNQPQHF
>TRBV29-1|TRBJ2-1|.|.
TGCAGCGTTTTGCCTCCCCGGGGTAGCGCGTTCTCCTACAATGAGCAGTTCTTC
CSVLPPRGSAFSYNEQFF
>TRBV5-1|TRBJ2-2|.|TRBD2
TGCGCCAGCAGCTTGGGACTAGCGGGAGGAGTGGCCGGGGAGCTGTTTTTT
CASSLGLAGGVAGELFF
>TRBV10-3|TRBJ2-3|once|.
TGTGCCATCAGTGAGTCGTATTATACGCAGTATTTT
CAISESYYTQYF
>TRBV9|TRBJ1-5|.|TRBD1
TGTGCCAGCAGCGCGGGACAGGGTGGAGTTCAGCCCCAGCATTTT
CASSAGQGGVQPQHF
>TRBV11-3|TRBJ2-3|.|.
TGTGCCAGCAGCTTAGGGAGAAGCACAGATACGCAGTATTTT
CASSLGRSTDTQYF
>TRBV28|TRBJ2-2|.|.
TGTGCCAGCAGTTTACACGGACAGATCACCGGGGAGCTGTTTTTT
CASSLHGQITGELFF
>TRBV10-2|TRBJ1-1|.|.
TGCGCCAGCAATGGGGCGGGGGCTGGTACTGAAGCTTTCTTT
CASNGAGAGTEAFF
>TRBV6-1|TRBJ1-5|.|TRBD1
TGTGCCAGCAGTGAAAGGGGGCTGGGGTTTTTAATTGCTCAGCCCCAGCATTTT
CASSERGLGFLIAQPQHF